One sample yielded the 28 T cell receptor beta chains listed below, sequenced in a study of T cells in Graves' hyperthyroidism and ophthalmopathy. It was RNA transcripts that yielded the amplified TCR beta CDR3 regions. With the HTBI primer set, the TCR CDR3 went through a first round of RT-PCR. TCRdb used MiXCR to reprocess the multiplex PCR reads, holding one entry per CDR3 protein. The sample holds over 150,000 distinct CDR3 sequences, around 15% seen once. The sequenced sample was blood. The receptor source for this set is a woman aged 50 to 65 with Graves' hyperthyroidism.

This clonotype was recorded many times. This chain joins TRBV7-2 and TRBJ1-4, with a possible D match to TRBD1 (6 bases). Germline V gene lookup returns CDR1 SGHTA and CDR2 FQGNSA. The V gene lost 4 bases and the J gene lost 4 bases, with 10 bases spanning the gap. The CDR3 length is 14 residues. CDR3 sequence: CASSYGQFNEKLFF. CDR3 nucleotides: TGTGCCAGCAGCTACGGACAGTTTAATGAAAAACTGTTTTTT.

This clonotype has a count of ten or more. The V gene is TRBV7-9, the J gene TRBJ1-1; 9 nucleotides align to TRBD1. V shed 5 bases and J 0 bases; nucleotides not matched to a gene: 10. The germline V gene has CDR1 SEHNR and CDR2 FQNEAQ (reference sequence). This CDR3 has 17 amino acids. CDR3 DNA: TGTGCCAGCAGCCTACGCCCAGGGACAGGGATGAACACTGAAGCTTTCTTT. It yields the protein CASSLRPGTGMNTEAFF.

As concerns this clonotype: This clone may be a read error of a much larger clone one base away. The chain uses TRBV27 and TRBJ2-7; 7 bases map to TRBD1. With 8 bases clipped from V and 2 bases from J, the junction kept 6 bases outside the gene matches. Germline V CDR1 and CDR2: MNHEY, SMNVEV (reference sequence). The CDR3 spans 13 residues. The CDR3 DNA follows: TGTGCCAGCGGTTCTCAGGGGGCCTACGAGCAGTACTTC. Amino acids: CASGSQGAYEQYF.

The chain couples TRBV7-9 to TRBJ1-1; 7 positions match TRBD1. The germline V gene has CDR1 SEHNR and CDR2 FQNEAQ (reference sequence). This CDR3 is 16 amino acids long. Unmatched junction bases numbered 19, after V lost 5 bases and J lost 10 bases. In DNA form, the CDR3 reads TGTGCCAGCAGCCCAGGGGGGGACGTTCGAGGGGGCGGAGCTTTCTTT. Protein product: CASSPGGDVRGGGAFF.

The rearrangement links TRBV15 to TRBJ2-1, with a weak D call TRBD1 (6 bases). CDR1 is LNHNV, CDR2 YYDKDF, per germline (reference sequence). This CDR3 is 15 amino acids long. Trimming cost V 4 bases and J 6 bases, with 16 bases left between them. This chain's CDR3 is CATSTGQNTVNEQFF. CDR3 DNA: TGTGCCACCAGCACCGGACAGAACACTGTCAATGAGCAGTTCTTC.

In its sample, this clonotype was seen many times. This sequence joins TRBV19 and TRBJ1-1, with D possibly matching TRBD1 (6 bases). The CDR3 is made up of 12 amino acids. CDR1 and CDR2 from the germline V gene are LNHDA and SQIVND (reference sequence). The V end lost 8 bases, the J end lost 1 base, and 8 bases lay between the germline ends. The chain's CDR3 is CASLQGNTEAFF. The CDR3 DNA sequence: TGTGCCAGTCTACAGGGGAACACTGAAGCTTTCTTT.

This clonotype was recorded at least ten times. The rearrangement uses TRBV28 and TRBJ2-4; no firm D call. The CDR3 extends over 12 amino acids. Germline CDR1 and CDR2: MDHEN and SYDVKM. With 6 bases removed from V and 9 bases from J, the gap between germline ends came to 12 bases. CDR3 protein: CASSATSLIQYF. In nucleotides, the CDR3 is TGTGCCAGCAGCGCCACTTCTCTCATTCAGTACTTC.

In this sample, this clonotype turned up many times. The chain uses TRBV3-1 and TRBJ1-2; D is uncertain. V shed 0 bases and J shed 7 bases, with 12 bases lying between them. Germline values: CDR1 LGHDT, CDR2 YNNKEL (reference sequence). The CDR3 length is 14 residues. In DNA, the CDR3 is TGTGCCAGCAGCCAAGATCTCCGCGACTTTGGCTACACCTTC. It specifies CASSQDLRDFGYTF.

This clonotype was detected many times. The CDR3 reads CASSLDQVIPETQYF. In DNA form, the CDR3 reads TGTGCCAGCAGCTTAGACCAAGTCATCCCAGAGACCCAGTACTTC. V usage is TRBV7-9 and J usage is TRBJ2-5; D gene uncertain. The CDR3 consists of 15 residues. V lost 1 base to trimming and J lost 4 bases, with 13 bases between them. Germline CDR1 SEHNR, CDR2 FQNEAQ (reference sequence).

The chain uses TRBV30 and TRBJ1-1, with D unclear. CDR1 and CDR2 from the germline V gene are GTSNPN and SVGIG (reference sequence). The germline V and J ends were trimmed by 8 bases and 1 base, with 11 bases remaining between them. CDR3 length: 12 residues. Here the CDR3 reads CAGRPTNTEAFF. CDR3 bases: TGTGCCGGACGACCGACGAACACTGAAGCTTTCTTT.

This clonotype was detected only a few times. CDR3: CASSQGVVAEAFF. The CDR3 DNA reads as TGCGCCAGCAGCCAAGGGGTAGTTGCTGAAGCTTTCTTT. The rearrangement joins TRBV4-1 to TRBJ1-1, with D unresolved. Per the germline V gene, CDR1 is MGHRA and CDR2 is YSYEKL. This CDR3 is 13 amino acids long. Trimming left V 1 base short and J 6 bases short, with 9 bases between.

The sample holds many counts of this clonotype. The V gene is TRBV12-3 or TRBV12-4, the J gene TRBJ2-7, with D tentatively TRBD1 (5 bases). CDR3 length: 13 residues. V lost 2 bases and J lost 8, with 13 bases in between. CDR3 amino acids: CASSLWGRIKQYF. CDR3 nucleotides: TGTGCCAGCAGTTTATGGGGCCGAATCAAGCAGTACTTC.

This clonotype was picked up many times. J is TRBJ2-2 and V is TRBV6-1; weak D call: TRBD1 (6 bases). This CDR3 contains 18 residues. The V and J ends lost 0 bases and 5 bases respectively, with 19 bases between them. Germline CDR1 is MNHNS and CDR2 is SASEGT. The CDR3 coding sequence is TGTGCCAGCAGTGAAGCGCGGGCAGGGGCCCGGAGGACCGGGGAGCTGTTTTTT. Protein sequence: CASSEARAGARRTGELFF.

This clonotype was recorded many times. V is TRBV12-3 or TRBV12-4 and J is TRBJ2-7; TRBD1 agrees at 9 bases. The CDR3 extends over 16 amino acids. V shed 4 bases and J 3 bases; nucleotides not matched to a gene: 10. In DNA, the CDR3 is TGTGCCAGCAGTTACACTCCGGGACAGGGAAGCTACGAGCAGTACTTC. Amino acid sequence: CASSYTPGQGSYEQYF.

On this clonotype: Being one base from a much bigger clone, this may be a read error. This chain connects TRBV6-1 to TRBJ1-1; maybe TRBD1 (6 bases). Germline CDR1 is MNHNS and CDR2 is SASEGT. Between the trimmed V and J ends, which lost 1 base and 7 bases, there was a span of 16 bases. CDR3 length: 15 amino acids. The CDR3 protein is CASSEEPGAGNEAFF. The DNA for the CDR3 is TGTGCCAGCAGTGAAGAACCAGGGGCTGGGAATGAAGCTTTCTTT.

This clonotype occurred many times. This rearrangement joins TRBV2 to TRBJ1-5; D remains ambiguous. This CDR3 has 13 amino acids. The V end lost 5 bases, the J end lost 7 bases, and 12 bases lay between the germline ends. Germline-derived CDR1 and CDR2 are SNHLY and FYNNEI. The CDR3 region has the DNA TGTGCCAGCAGTCCCCTGTCCAACCAGCCCCAGCATTTT. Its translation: CASSPLSNQPQHF.

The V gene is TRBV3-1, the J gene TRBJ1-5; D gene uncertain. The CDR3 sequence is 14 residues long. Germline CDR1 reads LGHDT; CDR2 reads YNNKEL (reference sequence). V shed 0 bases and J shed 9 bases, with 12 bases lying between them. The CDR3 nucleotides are TGTGCCAGCAGCCAAGATAGTAGCGTAGGGCCCCAGCATTTT. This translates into CASSQDSSVGPQHF.

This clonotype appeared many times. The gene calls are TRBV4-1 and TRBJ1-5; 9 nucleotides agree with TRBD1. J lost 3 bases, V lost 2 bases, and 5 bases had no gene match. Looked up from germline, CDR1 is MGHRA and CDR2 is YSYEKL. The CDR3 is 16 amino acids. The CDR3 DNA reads TGCGCCAGCAGCCAATTAGGGACAGGGCTCAATCAGCCCCAGCATTTT. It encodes CASSQLGTGLNQPQHF.

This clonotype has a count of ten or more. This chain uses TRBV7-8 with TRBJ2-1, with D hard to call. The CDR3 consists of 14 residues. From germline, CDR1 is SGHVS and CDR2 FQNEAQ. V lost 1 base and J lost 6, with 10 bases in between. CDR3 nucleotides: TGTGCCAGCAGCTTAGTGAGGCCTTCCAATGAGCAGTTCTTC. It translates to CASSLVRPSNEQFF. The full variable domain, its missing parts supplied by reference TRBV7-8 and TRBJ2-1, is GAGVSQSPRYKVAKRGQDVALRCDPISGHVSLFWYQQALGQGPEFLTYFQNEAQLDKSGLPSDRFFAERPEGSVSTLKIQRTQQEDSAVYLCASSLVRPSNEQFFGPGTRLTVL.

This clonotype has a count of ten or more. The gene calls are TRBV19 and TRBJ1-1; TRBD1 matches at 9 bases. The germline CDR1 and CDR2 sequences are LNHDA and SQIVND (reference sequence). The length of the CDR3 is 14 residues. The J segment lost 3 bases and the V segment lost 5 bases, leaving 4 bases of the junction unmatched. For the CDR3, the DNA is TGTGCCAGTAGTTTCCGGGACAGGGACACTGAAGCTTTCTTT. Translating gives CASSFRDRDTEAFF.

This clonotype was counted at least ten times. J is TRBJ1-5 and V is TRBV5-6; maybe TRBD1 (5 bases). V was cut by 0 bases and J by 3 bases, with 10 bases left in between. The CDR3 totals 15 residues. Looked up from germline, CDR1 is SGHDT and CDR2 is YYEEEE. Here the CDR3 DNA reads TGTGCCAGCAGCTTGGCCGCAGGGCTCAATCAGCCCCAGCATTTT. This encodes CASSLAAGLNQPQHF. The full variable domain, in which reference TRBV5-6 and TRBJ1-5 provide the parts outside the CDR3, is DAGVTQSPTHLIKTRGQQVTLRCSPKSGHDTVSWYQQALGQGPQFIFQYYEEEERQRGNFPDRFSGHQFPNYSSELNVNALLLGDSALYLCASSLAAGLNQPQHFGDGTRLSIL.

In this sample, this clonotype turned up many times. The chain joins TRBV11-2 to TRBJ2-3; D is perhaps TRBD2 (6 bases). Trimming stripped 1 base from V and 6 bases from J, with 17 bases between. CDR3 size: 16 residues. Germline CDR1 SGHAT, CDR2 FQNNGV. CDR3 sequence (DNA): TGTGCCAGCAGCTTAGCCCCGGGACTCCCCATGGATACGCAGTATTTT. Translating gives CASSLAPGLPMDTQYF.

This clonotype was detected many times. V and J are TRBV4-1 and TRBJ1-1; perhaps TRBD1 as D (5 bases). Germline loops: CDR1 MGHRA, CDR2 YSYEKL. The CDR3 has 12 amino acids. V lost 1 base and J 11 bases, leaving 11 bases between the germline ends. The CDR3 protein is CASSQGGGDAFF. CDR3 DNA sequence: TGCGCCAGCAGCCAAGGGGGAGGGGATGCTTTCTTT.

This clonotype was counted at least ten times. The CDR3 DNA reads TGTGCCAGCCATACAGGGGGCCAGCCCCAGCATTTT. Amino acids: CASHTGGQPQHF. The rearrangement uses TRBV6-1 and TRBJ1-5; 9 bases agree with TRBD1. Unmatched junction bases numbered 3, after V lost 8 bases and J lost 7 bases. Germline V gene data show CDR1 as MNHNS and CDR2 as SASEGT. CDR3 size: 12 residues.

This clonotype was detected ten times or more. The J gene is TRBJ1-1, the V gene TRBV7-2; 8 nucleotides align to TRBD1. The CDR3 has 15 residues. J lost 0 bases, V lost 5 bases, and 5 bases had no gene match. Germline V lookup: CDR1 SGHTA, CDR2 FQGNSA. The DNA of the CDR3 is TGTGCCAGCAGCCTCCAGGGGGCAATGAACACTGAAGCTTTCTTT. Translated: CASSLQGAMNTEAFF.

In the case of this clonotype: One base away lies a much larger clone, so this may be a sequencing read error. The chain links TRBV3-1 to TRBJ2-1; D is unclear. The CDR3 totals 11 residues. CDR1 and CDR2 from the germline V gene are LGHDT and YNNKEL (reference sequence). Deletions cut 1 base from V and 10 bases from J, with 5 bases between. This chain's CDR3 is CASSQVGEQFF. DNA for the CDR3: TGTGCCAGCAGCCAAGTGGGCGAGCAGTTCTTC.

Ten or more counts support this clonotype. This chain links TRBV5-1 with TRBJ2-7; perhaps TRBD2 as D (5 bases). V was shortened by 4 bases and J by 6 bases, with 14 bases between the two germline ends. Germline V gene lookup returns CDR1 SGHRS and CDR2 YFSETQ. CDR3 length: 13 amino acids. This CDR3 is CASSPGNRGEQYF. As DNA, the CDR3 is TGCGCCAGCAGCCCCGGGAATCGGGGCGAGCAGTACTTC.

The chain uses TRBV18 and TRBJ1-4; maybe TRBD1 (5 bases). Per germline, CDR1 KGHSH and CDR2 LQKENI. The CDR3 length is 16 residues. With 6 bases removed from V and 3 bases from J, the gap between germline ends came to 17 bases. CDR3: CASSPIQGWANEKLFF. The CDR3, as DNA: TGTGCCAGCTCGCCAATCCAGGGATGGGCTAATGAAAAACTGTTTTTT.